This TCR beta chain emerged from a study of CD8+CD57+ T cells in acquired aplastic anemia (dated by TCRdb to the late 2010s). The study in broad terms: On average, sorted CD4+ and CD8+ cells yielded 2.5 to 3.5 ug of extracted DNA, with a range of about 0.18 to 30 ug. CD8+CD57+ expansion was defined as a frequency above the mean frequency observed in healthy subjects. What the authors observed across the whole study: Although some 28 CD8+ CDR3 sequences were shared by patients and controls, these sequences appeared highly expressed in patients and within the immunodominant clones of patients. CD8+ Simpson's diversity did not differ significantly between patients and healthy controls (P=0.060).

Expansion of CD8+CD57+ cells had been shown by flow cytometry in the patients chosen for sequencing. Every patient had severe acquired aplastic anemia, diagnosed using the International Study of Aplastic Anemia and Agranulocytosis and Camitta criteria. At the time blood was sampled, none of the patients had received any therapy. TCR repertoires of sorted CD4+ and CD8+ blood T cells from severe aplastic anemia patients and healthy subjects were deep-sequenced in the study. Patients were enrolled in the USA under clinicaltrials.gov protocols 00001620, 01623167, 00001397, 00071045, 00081523 and 00961064. Ficoll-Paque density gradient centrifugation was used to isolate peripheral blood mononuclear cells. Before DNA extraction, CD4+ and CD8+ T cells were sorted with FACS or magnetic beads. The CDR3 numbers 19 residues from cysteine through phenylalanine. Only the CDR3 portion is preserved as DNA: 57 bases, with reading frame beginning at the first base. The germline V gene (reference sequence) yields LNHDA for CDR1 and SQIVND for CDR2. Deletion took 7 bases off V and 7 bases off J, with a span of 32 bases between the germline ends.

This clonotype was found once. Its binding antigen is unknown. There are no base qualities to consult, and no much larger clone falls within one base. Support from one read is weak. TCR beta VDJ combination and CDR3 sequence profiling used genomic DNA as the template. An Illumina HiSeq 2000 was used for TCR repertoire sequencing. The original pipeline was this. TRBV/TRBJ rearrangement plots, CDR3 size and DJ length profiles, and Simpson's diversity index were used to evaluate the repertoires. Whichever DNA sequence was most abundant in the deep sequencing data was defined as the immunodominant clone. CDR3 amino acid sequences were checked for sharing across subjects and were also compared against the VDJdb database and published repertoires. Through fastp at Q25 and MiXCR, TCRdb rebuilt clones from the public reads, retaining in-frame beta chains. Rows with a matching CDR3 protein are joined into one entry that keeps the most common DNA and genes. TCRdb, rather than the study authors, made the V and J calls. Within this sample are about 240,000 distinct CDR3 sequences, with around half of them counted one time only. The ten largest clonotypes hold 6.5% to 10% of the sample.

Sequenced sample: sorted CD4+, CD8+, or CD8+CD57+ T cells (not recorded which) from PBMCs. The TCR comes from a human donor with aplastic anemia. Recombination linked TRBV19 to TRBJ1-5; a weak D assignment points to TRBD1 (5 bases agree). The bases are TGTGCCAGTACCCAACGGGGGAGGGGTTTTTCGGGAGCAGTACAGCCCCAGCATTTT. This sequence encodes CASTQRGRGFSGAVQPQHF.